The TCR beta chain described here comes from a study of graft-versus-host responses after intestinal transplantation. Clones were sequenced by immunoSEQ multiplex PCR, and TCRdb holds only the in-frame ones, with some missing. The profile shows around 29,000 clones, approximately 90% of them singletons. Germline loops: CDR1 SEHNR, CDR2 FQNEAQ (reference sequence). CDR3 length: 11 residues. The V gene lost 9 bases and the J gene lost 0 bases, with 4 bases spanning the gap. The source is a human patient who received an intestinal transplant, so some T cells may come from the graft donor. Sequenced here: PBMCs, sampled 450 to 460 days after intestinal transplantation. The chain has TRBV7-9 and TRBJ2-3; D gene ambiguous. DNA for the CDR3: TGTGCCAGTGCTAGCACAGATACGCAGTATTTT. Its translation is CASASTDTQYF.